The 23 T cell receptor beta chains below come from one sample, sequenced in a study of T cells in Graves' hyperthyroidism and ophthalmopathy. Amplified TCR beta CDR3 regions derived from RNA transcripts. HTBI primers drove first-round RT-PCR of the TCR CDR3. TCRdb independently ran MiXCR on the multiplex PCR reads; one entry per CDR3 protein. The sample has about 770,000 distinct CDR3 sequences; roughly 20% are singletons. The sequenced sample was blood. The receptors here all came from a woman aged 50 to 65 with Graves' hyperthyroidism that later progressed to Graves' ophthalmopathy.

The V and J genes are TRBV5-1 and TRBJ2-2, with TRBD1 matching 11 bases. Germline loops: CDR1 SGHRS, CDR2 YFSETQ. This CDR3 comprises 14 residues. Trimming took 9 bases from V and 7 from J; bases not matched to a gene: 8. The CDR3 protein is CATGTGGTIGELFF. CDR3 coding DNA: TGCGCCACCGGGACAGGGGGGACGATCGGGGAGCTGTTTTTT. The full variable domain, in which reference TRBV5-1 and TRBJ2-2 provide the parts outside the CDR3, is KAGVTQTPRYLIKTRGQQVTLSCSPISGHRSVSWYQQTPGQGLQFLFEYFSETQRNKGNFPGRFSGRQFSNSRSEMNVSTLELGDSALYLCATGTGGTIGELFFGEGSRLTVL.

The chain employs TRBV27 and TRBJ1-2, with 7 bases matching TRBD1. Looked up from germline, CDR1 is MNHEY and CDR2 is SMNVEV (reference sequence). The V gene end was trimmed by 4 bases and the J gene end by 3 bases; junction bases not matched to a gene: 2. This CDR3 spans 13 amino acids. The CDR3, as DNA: TGTGCCAGCAGTTACACAGGGGACTATGGCTACACCTTC. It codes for CASSYTGDYGYTF.

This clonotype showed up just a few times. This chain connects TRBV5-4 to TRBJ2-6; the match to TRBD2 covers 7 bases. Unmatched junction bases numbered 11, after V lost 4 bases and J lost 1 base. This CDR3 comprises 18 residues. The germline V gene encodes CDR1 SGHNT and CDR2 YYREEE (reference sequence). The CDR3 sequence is CASSPPVGGSSGANVLTF. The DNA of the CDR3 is TGTGCCAGCAGCCCACCGGTGGGCGGGAGTTCTGGGGCCAACGTCCTGACTTTC.

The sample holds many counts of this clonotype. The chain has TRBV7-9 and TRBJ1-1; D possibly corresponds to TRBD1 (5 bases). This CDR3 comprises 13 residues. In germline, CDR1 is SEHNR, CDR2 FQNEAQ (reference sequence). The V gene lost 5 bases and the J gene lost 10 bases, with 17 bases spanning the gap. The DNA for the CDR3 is TGTGCCAGCAGCCCGACGGGGGAAGGTAGAGCTTTCTTT. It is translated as CASSPTGEGRAFF. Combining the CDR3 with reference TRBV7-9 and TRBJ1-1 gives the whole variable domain DTGVSQNPRHKITKRGQNVTFRCDPISEHNRLYWYRQTLGQGPEFLTYFQNEAQLEKSRLLSDRFSAERPKGSFSTLEIQRTEQGDSAMYLCASSPTGEGRAFFGQGTRLTVV.

DNA of the CDR3: TGTGCCAGCAGAGTAACGACAGGACAGCCCCAGCATTTT. Translating gives CASRVTTGQPQHF. The chain couples TRBV12-3 or TRBV12-4 to TRBJ1-5, with a weak D call TRBD1 (6 bases). V lost 6 bases and J lost 7, with 13 bases in between. This CDR3 spans 13 amino acids.

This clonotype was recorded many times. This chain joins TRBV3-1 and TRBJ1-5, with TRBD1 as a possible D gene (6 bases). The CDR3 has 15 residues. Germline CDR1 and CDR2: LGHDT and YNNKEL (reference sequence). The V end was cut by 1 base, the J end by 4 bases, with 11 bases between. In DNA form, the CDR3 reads TGTGCCAGCAGCCAAGGGTCAGGGGAAAATCAGCCCCAGCATTTT. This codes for CASSQGSGENQPQHF.

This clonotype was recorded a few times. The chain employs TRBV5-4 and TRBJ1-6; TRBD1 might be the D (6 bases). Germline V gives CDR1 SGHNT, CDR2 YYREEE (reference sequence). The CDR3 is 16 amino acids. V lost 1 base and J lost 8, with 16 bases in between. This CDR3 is CASSLNGQYSYSPLHF. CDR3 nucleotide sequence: TGTGCCAGCAGCTTGAACGGACAGTACTCGTATTCACCCCTCCACTTT.

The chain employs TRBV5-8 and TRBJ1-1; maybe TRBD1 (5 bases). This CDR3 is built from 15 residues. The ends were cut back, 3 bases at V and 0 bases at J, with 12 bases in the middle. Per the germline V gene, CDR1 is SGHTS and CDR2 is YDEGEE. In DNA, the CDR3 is TGTGCCAGCAGCTCCGGGGGGTACATGAACACTGAAGCTTTCTTT. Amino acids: CASSSGGYMNTEAFF.

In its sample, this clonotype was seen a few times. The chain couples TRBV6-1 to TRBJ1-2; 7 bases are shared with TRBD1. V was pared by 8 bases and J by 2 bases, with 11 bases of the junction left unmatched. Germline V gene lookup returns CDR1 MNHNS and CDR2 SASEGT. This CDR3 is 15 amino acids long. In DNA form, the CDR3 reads TGTGCCAGCGTAGGGACAGAGCGACCCAACTATGGCTACACCTTC. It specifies CASVGTERPNYGYTF.

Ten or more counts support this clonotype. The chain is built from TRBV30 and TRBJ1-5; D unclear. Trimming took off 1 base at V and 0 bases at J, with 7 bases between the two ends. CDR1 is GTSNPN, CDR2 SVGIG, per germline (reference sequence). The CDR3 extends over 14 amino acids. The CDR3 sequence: CAWSGVNSNQPQHF. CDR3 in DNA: TGTGCCTGGAGTGGGGTTAATAGCAATCAGCCCCAGCATTTT.

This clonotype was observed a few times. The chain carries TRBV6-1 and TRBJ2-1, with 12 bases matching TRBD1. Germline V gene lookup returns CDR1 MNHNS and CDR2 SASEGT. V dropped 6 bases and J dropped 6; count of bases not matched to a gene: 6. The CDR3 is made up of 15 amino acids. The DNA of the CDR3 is TGTGCCAGCAGCCCCGGGACAGGGGGCTTCAATGAGCAGTTCTTC. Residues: CASSPGTGGFNEQFF.

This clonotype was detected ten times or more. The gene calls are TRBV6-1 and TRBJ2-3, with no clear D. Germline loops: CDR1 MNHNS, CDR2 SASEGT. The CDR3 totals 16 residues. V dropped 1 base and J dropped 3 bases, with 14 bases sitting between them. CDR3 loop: CASSEGTPVGTDTQYF. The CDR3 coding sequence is TGTGCCAGCAGTGAAGGTACCCCGGTTGGTACAGATACGCAGTATTTT.

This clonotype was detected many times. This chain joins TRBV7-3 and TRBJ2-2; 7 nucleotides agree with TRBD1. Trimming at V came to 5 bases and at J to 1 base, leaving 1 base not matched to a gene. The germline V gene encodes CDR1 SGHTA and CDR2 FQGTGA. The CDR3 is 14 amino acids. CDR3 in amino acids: CASSRTGNTGELFF. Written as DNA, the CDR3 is TGTGCCAGCAGCAGGACAGGGAACACCGGGGAGCTGTTTTTT.

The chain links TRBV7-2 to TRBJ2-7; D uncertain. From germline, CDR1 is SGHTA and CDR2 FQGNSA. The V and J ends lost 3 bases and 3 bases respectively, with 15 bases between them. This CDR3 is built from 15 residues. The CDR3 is CASSLVSTRDYEQYF. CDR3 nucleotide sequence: TGTGCCAGCAGCTTGGTATCGACGAGAGACTACGAGCAGTACTTC.

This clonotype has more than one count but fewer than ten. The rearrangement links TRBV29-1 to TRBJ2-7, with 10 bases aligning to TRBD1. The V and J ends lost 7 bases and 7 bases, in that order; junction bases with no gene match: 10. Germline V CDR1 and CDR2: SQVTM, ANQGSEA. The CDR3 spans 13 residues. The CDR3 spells CSGCMTGGAEQYF. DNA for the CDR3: TGCAGCGGCTGTATGACAGGGGGCGCTGAGCAGTACTTC.

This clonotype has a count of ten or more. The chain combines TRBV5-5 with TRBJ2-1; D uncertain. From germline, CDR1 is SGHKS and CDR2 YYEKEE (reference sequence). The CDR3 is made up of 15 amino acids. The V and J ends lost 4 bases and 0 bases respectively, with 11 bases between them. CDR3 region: CASSPEWGSYNEQFF. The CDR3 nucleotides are TGTGCCAGCAGCCCCGAGTGGGGCTCCTACAATGAGCAGTTCTTC. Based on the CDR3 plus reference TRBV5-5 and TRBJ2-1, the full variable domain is DAGVTQSPTHLIKTRGQQVTLRCSPISGHKSVSWYQQVLGQGPQFIFQYYEKEERGRGNFPDRFSARQFPNYSSELNVNALLLGDSALYLCASSPEWGSYNEQFFGPGTRLTVL.

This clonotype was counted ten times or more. The CDR3 DNA follows: TGCAGTGCTAGCCCCGCCTCGAATCAGCCCCAGCATTTT. Amino acid sequence: CSASPASNQPQHF. V is TRBV20-1 and J is TRBJ1-5; D not certain. V was shortened by 3 bases and J by 4 bases, with 10 bases between the two germline ends. The CDR3 runs 13 residues. CDR1 is DFQATT and CDR2 is SNEGSKA in the germline V gene (reference sequence).

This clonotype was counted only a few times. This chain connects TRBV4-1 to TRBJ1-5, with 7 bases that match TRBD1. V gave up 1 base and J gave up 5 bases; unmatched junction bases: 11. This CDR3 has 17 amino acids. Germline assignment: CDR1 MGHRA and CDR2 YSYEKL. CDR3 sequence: CASSQVFTGEGHQPQHF. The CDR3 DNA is TGCGCCAGCAGCCAAGTTTTCACAGGGGAAGGGCATCAGCCCCAGCATTTT.

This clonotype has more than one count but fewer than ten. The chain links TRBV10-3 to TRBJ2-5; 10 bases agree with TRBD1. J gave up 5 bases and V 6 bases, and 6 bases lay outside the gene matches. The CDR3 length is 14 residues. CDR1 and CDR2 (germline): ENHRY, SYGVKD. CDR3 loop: CAISTGTGVETQYF. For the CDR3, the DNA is TGTGCCATCAGCACCGGGACAGGGGTCGAGACCCAGTACTTC.

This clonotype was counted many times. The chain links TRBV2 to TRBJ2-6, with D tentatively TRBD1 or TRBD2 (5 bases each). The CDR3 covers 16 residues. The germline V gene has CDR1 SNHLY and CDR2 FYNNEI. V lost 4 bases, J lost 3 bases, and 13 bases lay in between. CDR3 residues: CASSAGFGGGANVLTF. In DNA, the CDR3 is TGTGCCAGCAGTGCAGGGTTCGGAGGTGGGGCCAACGTCCTGACTTTC.

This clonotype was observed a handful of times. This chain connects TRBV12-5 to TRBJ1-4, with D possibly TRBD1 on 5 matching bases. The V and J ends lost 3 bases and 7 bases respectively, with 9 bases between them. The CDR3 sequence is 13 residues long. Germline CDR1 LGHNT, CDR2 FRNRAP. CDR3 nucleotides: TGTGCTAGTGGTTTCGGGGCGGCTGAAAAACTGTTTTTT. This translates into CASGFGAAEKLFF.

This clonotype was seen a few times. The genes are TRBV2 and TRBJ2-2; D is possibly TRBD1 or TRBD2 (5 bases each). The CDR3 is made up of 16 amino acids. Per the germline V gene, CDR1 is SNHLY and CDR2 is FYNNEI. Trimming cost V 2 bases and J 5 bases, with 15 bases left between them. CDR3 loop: CASSEIVLEGTGELFF. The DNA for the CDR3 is TGTGCCAGCAGTGAAATCGTTTTAGAGGGGACCGGGGAGCTGTTTTTT.

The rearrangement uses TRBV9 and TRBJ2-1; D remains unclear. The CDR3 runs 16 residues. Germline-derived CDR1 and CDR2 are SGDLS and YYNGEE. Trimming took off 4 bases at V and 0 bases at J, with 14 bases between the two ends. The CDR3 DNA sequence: TGTGCCAGCAGCTCGAGACTGAGAAACTCCTACAATGAGCAGTTCTTC. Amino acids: CASSSRLRNSYNEQFF.